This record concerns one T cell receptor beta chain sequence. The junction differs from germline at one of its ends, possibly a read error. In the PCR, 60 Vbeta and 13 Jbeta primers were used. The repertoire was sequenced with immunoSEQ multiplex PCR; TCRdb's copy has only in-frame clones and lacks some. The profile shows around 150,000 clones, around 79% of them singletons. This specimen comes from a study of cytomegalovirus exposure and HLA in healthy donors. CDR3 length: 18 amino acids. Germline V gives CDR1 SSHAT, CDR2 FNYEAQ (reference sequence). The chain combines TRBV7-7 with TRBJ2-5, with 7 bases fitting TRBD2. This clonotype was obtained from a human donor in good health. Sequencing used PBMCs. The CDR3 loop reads CASSLEGSLAGVEETQYF. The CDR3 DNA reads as TGTGCTAGCAGCTTAGAGGGTAGTTTGGCGGGAGTTGAAGAGACCCAGTACTTC.